The entry below describes one TCR beta chain. These data are taken from a study of response to subunit inactivated influenza vaccine. TCRdb recomputed calls from the RT-PCR reads with MiXCR, one row per CDR3 protein. There are about half a million distinct CDR3 sequences in the sample; roughly 25% occur only once, and 1.9% lies in the top ten. This receptor was taken from a man aged 50-60 years who received an inactivated influenza vaccine. Sequencing was performed on CD4+ T cells sorted from PBMCs, taken 4 to 6 days after vaccination.

The CDR3 is CASSLAGVAGTEQYF. CDR3 nucleotides: TGTGCCAGCAGCTTAGCGGGGGTAGCGGGAACCGAGCAGTACTTC. V and J are TRBV7-2 and TRBJ2-7, with 8 bases matching TRBD2. The CDR3 runs to 15 residues. The J segment lost 6 bases and the V segment lost 0 bases, leaving 7 bases of the junction unmatched. CDR1 and CDR2 (germline): SGHTA, FQGNSA. Combining the CDR3 with reference TRBV7-2 and TRBJ2-7 gives the whole variable domain GAGVSQSPSNKVTEKGKDVELRCDPISGHTALYWYRQSLGQGLEFLIYFQGNSAPDKSGLPSDRFSAERTGGSVSTLTIQRTQQEDSAVYLCASSLAGVAGTEQYFGPGTRLTVT.